This is a list of T cell receptor beta chains from one sample in a study of blood T cell repertoires in COVID-19. Profiled with immunoSEQ multiplex PCR; TCRdb holds only in-frame clones, not every one. In the table there are 40,000 or so clones, about 85% of which are singletons. Sequencing was performed on peripheral blood. These receptors were taken from a man in his 60s with COVID-19, enrolled during active disease. The CDR3 runs from the conserved cysteine through the conserved F or W. Fields, in order: D gene, J gene, V gene, clone size, CDR3 protein, CDR3 DNA. The D gene is left open where the match is weak. The listing skips clone size in some rows; elsewhere it reads once, few, many or a size class.

>-|TRBJ1-1|TRBV19|-
CASTPFQGSKTEAFF
TGTGCCAGTACCCCTTTTCAGGGAAGCAAAACTGAAGCTTTCTTT
>-|TRBJ2-7|TRBV27|-
CASSLRQGWYEQYF
TGTGCCAGCAGTTTGCGGCAGGGCTGGTACGAGCAGTACTTC
>-|TRBJ2-7|TRBV11-2|-
CASTRGNYEQYF
TGTGCCAGCACCCGAGGGAATTACGAGCAGTACTTC
>-|TRBJ2-1|TRBV6-5|-
CASSRTDEQFF
TGTGCCAGCAGTAGGACAGACGAGCAGTTCTTC
>-|TRBJ2-2|TRBV19|-
CASSIGGNTGELFF
TGTGCCAGTAGTATTGGCGGGAACACCGGGGAGCTGTTTTTT
>TRBD2|TRBJ2-6|TRBV3-1/TRBV3-2|-
CASSQPRMGLAGGRAPGANVLTF
TGTGCCAGCAGCCAACCCAGGATGGGGCTAGCGGGAGGTCGGGCTCCTGGGGCCAACGTCCTGACTTTC
>TRBD2|TRBJ2-1|TRBV19|-
CASSIISGSLFF
TGTGCCAGTAGTATAATTAGCGGGAGTCTGTTCTTC
>-|TRBJ1-5|TRBV19|-
CASSRSSSDQPQHF
TGTGCCAGTAGTCGGTCCAGTAGCGATCAGCCCCAGCATTTT
>TRBD1|TRBJ1-2|TRBV4-2|few
CASSRDTGQGPRYTF
TGTGCCAGCAGCCGAGATACGGGACAGGGTCCCCGTTACACCTTC
>-|TRBJ2-7|TRBV9|-
CASSVGSGGLSYEQYF
TGTGCCAGCAGCGTGGGCTCCGGAGGACTTAGCTACGAGCAGTACTTC
>-|TRBJ1-1|TRBV7-9|-
CASSLVAGMNTEAFF
TGTGCCAGCAGCTTAGTGGCGGGCATGAACACTGAAGCTTTCTTT
>TRBD2|TRBJ2-1|TRBV9|-
CASSVVLAGVNEQFF
TGTGCCAGCAGCGTAGTACTAGCGGGAGTAAATGAGCAGTTCTTC
>-|TRBJ2-7|TRBV7-5|-
CVRSWPSGSSYEQYF
TGTGTCAGAAGCTGGCCTAGCGGATCCTCCTACGAGCAGTACTTC
>-|TRBJ1-4|TRBV2|-
CASSPGEDEKLFF
TGTGCCAGCTCACCGGGTGAGGATGAAAAACTGTTTTTT
>TRBD2|TRBJ2-7|TRBV11-2|-
CASSLMGLAGGVPYEQYF
TGTGCCAGCAGCTTAATGGGACTAGCGGGAGGGGTACCCTACGAGCAGTACTTC
>-|TRBJ1-1|TRBV5-1|-
CASSFNQGNTEAFF
TGCGCCAGCAGCTTTAACCAGGGGAACACTGAAGCTTTCTTT
>-|TRBJ1-2|TRBV7-2|-
CASSLNKQGYGYTF
TGTGCCAGCAGCTTAAATAAGCAGGGCTATGGCTACACCTTC
>-|TRBJ1-1|TRBV12-3/TRBV12-4|once
CASSLGATEAFF
TGTGCCAGCAGCCTAGGGGCCACTGAAGCTTTCTTT
>TRBD2|TRBJ2-7|TRBV2|few
CASSEWLAGGEQYF
TGTGCCAGCAGTGAATGGCTAGCGGGTGGAGAGCAGTACTTC
>-|TRBJ2-1|TRBV28|-
CASSLHREPNEQFF
TGTGCCAGCAGTCTCCACAGGGAACCCAATGAGCAGTTCTTC
>TRBD1|TRBJ2-4|TRBV7-9|-
CASSIGDRGTKNIQYF
TGTGCCAGCAGCATTGGGGACAGGGGAACCAAAAACATTCAGTACTTC
>TRBD1|TRBJ1-1|TRBV30|-
CAWIGQGGYTEAFF
TGTGCCTGGATTGGACAGGGTGGATACACTGAAGCTTTCTTT
>TRBD1|TRBJ1-6|TRBV5-1|few
CASGDRAQGLHF
TGCGCCAGCGGTGACAGGGCGCAGGGCCTCCACTTT
>-|TRBJ2-3|TRBV27|once
CASSFTGRTGDTQYF
TGTGCCAGCAGTTTCACGGGTCGAACCGGAGATACGCAGTATTTT
>-|TRBJ2-1|TRBV10-3|few
CAAADEEQFF
TGTGCCGCCGCTGATGAGGAGCAGTTCTTC
>TRBD1|TRBJ1-4|TRBV5-6|-
CASSLSGGGKLFF
TGTGCCAGCAGCTTGTCAGGGGGTGGAAAACTGTTTTTT
>TRBD2|TRBJ2-5|TRBV10-1|-
CASSEGGLGVETQYF
TGCGCCAGCAGTGAAGGGGGACTAGGGGTGGAGACCCAGTACTTC